What follows is one TCR beta chain and its context. CDR3 length equals 14 residues. V gave up 7 bases and J gave up 4 bases; unmatched junction bases: 5. Germline-derived CDR1 and CDR2 are LNHDA and SQIVND (reference sequence). Sequencing was performed with immunoSEQ multiplex PCR; in TCRdb, only in-frame clones are kept and a portion is missing. The sample holds around 80,000 clones; 98% are singletons and the top ten take approximately 0.14%. This sample is drawn from a study of technical replicates of blood from a few donors. The clonotype was recovered from a human donor in good health. The chain links TRBV19 to TRBJ2-2, with TRBD1 matching over 8 bases. The sample was T cells isolated from PBMCs. CDR3 loop: CASTWTGSTGELFF. In DNA form, the CDR3 reads TGTGCCAGTACCTGGACAGGGTCCACCGGGGAGCTGTTTTTT.